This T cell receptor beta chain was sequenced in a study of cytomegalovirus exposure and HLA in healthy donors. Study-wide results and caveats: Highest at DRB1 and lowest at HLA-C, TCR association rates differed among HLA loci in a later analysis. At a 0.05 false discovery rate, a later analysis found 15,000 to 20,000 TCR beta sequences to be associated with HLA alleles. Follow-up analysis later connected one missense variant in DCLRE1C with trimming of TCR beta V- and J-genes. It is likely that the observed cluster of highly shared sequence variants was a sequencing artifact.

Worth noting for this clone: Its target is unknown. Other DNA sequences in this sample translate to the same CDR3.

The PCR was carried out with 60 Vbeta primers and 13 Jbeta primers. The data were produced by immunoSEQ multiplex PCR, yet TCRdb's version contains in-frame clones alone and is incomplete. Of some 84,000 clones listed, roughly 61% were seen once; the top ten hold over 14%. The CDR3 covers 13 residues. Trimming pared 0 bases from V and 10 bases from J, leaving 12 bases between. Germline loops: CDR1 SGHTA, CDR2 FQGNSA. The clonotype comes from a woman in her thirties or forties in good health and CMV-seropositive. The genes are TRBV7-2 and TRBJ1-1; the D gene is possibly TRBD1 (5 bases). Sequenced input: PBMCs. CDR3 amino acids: CASSLALTRGAFF. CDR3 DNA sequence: TGTGCCAGCAGCTTAGCTTTAACAAGGGGAGCTTTCTTT.